Below, 26 T cell receptor beta chains from the same sample are listed, as sequenced in a study of T cells in localized non-small cell lung cancer. Sequenced by immunoSEQ multiplex PCR; TCRdb stores in-frame clones only, minus some. The data hold roughly 4,700 clones, with around 30% observed a single time. Specimen: lung tumor tissue, collected before any cancer treatment. The receptors were sampled from a woman aged 35 to 70 with stage II squamous cell lung carcinoma.

This clone was counted a few times. V gene TRBV11-3 combines with J gene TRBJ2-7; 9 bases map to TRBD1. Looked up from germline, CDR1 is SGHNT and CDR2 is YENEEA. The CDR3 consists of 14 residues. Losses at the gene ends were 5 bases for V and 0 bases for J; bases not matched to a gene: 2. Written as DNA, the CDR3 is TGTGCCAGCAGCAGGACAGGGGCCTCCTACGAGCAGTACTTC. Encoded protein: CASSRTGASYEQYF.

The chain recombines TRBV25-1 with TRBJ2-1; 7 bases agree with TRBD1. This CDR3 spans 15 amino acids. The V gene's germline CDR1 is MGHDK and CDR2 SYGVNS. Unmatched junction bases numbered 8, after V lost 4 bases and J lost 5 bases. CDR3 coding DNA: TGTGCCAGCAGTGCCACCCACAGGGGACACAATGAGCAGTTCTTC. Translating gives CASSATHRGHNEQFF.

This clone was recorded a few times. At one boundary the junction diverges from the germline segment, which might be a read error. V is TRBV6-1 and J is TRBJ2-7; TRBD2 might be the D (6 bases). Germline V lookup: CDR1 MNHNS, CDR2 SASEGT. This CDR3 has 16 residues. DNA for the CDR3: TGTGCCATCAGTGAAGGACCTACCGGGGGTTCCTACGAGCAGTACTTC. It encodes CAISEGPTGGSYEQYF.

The chain has TRBV6-4 and TRBJ1-2, with 9 bases identical to TRBD1. The germline V gene encodes CDR1 MRHNA and CDR2 SNTAGT. The trim removed 7 bases at V and 4 bases at J, leaving 13 bases unmatched. The CDR3 sequence is 16 residues long. Here the CDR3 reads CASIPGQGSQVYGYTF. The CDR3 DNA follows: TGTGCCAGCATTCCGGGACAGGGTTCTCAGGTCTATGGCTACACCTTC.

This chain uses TRBV11-3 with TRBJ2-1; D not resolved. CDR3 length equals 15 residues. V was cut by 1 base and J by 5 bases, with 12 bases left in between. In germline, CDR1 is SGHNT, CDR2 YENEEA. In nucleotides, the CDR3 is TGTGCCAGCAGCTTAGGGGGTCGGAACAACAATGAGCAGTTCTTC. As protein: CASSLGGRNNNEQFF.

The chain couples TRBV5-1 to TRBJ2-3; TRBD1 aligns across 12 bases. Germline CDR1 and CDR2: SGHRS and YFSETQ. The CDR3 contains 14 residues. Losses at the gene ends were 4 bases for V and 8 bases for J; bases not matched to a gene: 5. CDR3 protein: CASSIGTGGITQYF. The CDR3 DNA reads TGCGCCAGCAGCATAGGGACAGGGGGCATTACGCAGTATTTT.

This clone is a singleton in its sample. The chain couples TRBV30 to TRBJ2-1; TRBD2 matches at 9 bases. The junction had 9 bases not matched to a gene; V was cut back by 3 bases and J by 9 bases. CDR1 GTSNPN and CDR2 SVGIG come from the germline V gene (reference sequence). The CDR3 spans 14 residues. The CDR3 coding sequence is TGTGCCTGGAGGACGGCGGGAGGGCGGGTTGAGCAGTTCTTC. It translates to CAWRTAGGRVEQFF. The entire variable domain, with the rest obtained from reference TRBV30 and TRBJ2-1, is as follows: SQTIHQWPATLVQPVGSPLSLECTVEGTSNPNLYWYRQAAGRGLQLLFYSVGIGQISSEVPQNLSASRPQDRQFILSSKKLLLSDSGFYLCAWRTAGGRVEQFFGPGTRLTVL.

V and J are TRBV6-8 and TRBJ2-1; the D gene could be TRBD1 or TRBD2 (7 bases each). The germline V gene encodes CDR1 MNHGY and CDR2 SAAAGT. The CDR3 has 14 residues. The germline V and J ends were trimmed by 10 bases and 0 bases, with 13 bases remaining between them. The CDR3 DNA is TGTGCCATCAGGGGGGGGAGCTCCTACAATGAGCAGTTCTTC. It specifies CAIRGGSSYNEQFF.

Relative to its sample, this clone is medium-sized. The rearrangement joins TRBV6-8 to TRBJ2-1; 10 nucleotides match TRBD1. The germline gives CDR1 MNHGY, CDR2 SAAAGT. The ends lost 10 bases at V and 0 bases at J; junction bases unmatched: 6. This CDR3 contains 15 residues. The CDR3 loop reads CAIGTGVSSYNEQFF. CDR3 DNA: TGTGCCATCGGGACAGGGGTAAGCTCCTACAATGAGCAGTTCTTC.

Only a few counts were recorded for this clone. The rearrangement uses TRBV9 and TRBJ2-7, with 8 bases fitting TRBD1. CDR3 length: 15 residues. With 5 bases clipped from V and 5 bases from J, the junction kept 12 bases outside the gene matches. The germline V gene has CDR1 SGDLS and CDR2 YYNGEE. CDR3 residues: CASSEFGQGLHEQYF. In DNA, the CDR3 is TGTGCCAGCAGTGAGTTTGGACAGGGTCTCCACGAGCAGTACTTC.

The chain carries TRBV6-7 and TRBJ2-7; no reliable D call. TRBV6-7 is marked as an open reading frame, function uncertain. V lost 0 bases and J lost 2, with 14 bases in between. The CDR3 length is 16 residues. The CDR3 sequence is CASSYSERHPPYEQYF. Here the CDR3 DNA reads TGTGCCAGCAGTTACTCGGAGAGACACCCCCCCTACGAGCAGTACTTC.

The chain links TRBV28 to TRBJ2-7; no clear D gene. Germline V gene lookup returns CDR1 MDHEN and CDR2 SYDVKM. The CDR3 runs 14 residues. V was shortened by 2 bases and J by 6 bases, with 14 bases between the two germline ends. CDR3 in amino acids: CASSLPDLQSEQYF. DNA for the CDR3: TGTGCCAGCAGTTTACCCGACCTCCAAAGCGAGCAGTACTTC. The full variable domain, its missing parts supplied by reference TRBV28 and TRBJ2-7, is DVKVTQSSRYLVKRTGEKVFLECVQDMDHENMFWYRQDPGLGLRLIYFSYDVKMKEKGDIPEGYSVSREKKERFSLILESASTNQTSMYLCASSLPDLQSEQYFGPGTRLTVT.

In this sample, this clone turned up a few times. The CDR3 DNA is TGTGCCAGCAGTTTGGAGTCGGAACAGCCCCAGCATTTT. This sequence encodes CASSLESEQPQHF. The chain carries TRBV6-8 and TRBJ1-5; D gene unclear. The CDR3 has 13 amino acids. The V end lost 4 bases, the J end lost 7 bases, and 11 bases lay between the germline ends. Germline V gene sequence: CDR1 MNHGY, CDR2 SAAAGT.

This clone showed up just a few times. The gene calls are TRBV19 and TRBJ2-3; perhaps TRBD1 as D (5 bases). V was trimmed by 4 bases and J by 4 bases, leaving 9 bases between them. The germline gives CDR1 LNHDA, CDR2 SQIVND (reference sequence). The CDR3 loop spans 13 amino acids. The CDR3 region has the DNA TGTGCCAGTAGTACAGGGTTTGCAGATACGCAGTATTTT. It translates to CASSTGFADTQYF. Together with reference TRBV19 and TRBJ2-3, the CDR3 gives the full variable domain: DGGITQSPKYLFRKEGQNVTLSCEQNLNHDAMYWYRQDPGQGLRLIYYSQIVNDFQKGDIAEGYSVSREKKESFPLTVTSAQKNPTAFYLCASSTGFADTQYFGPGTRLTVL.

CDR3 region: CASRNFEGGVNTEAFF. DNA of the CDR3: TGTGCCAGCAGGAATTTCGAGGGGGGGGTGAACACTGAAGCTTTCTTT. This chain links TRBV6-8 with TRBJ1-1, with a tentative D call TRBD1 (6 bases). Trimming took 6 bases from V and 0 from J, leaving 17 bases between them. Germline values: CDR1 MNHGY, CDR2 SAAAGT. This CDR3 has 16 residues.

The V and J genes are TRBV28 and TRBJ2-3; 9 nucleotides align to TRBD2. Per germline, CDR1 MDHEN and CDR2 SYDVKM. This CDR3 comprises 16 residues. Trimming took 5 bases from V and 6 from J; bases not matched to a gene: 12. CDR3 sequence: CASSAGLAFQRDTQYF. The CDR3 DNA follows: TGTGCCAGCAGTGCGGGACTAGCTTTTCAGAGGGATACGCAGTATTTT.

Judged by abundance, this clone is medium-sized. The chain couples TRBV9 to TRBJ2-7, with 12 nucleotides matching TRBD2. V lost 5 bases, J lost 4 bases, and 4 bases stayed unmatched. This CDR3 is built from 14 residues. Germline CDR1 reads SGDLS; CDR2 reads YYNGEE. The CDR3 sequence: CASRPGTSGYEQYF. CDR3 sequence (DNA): TGTGCCAGCAGGCCCGGGACTAGCGGGTACGAGCAGTACTTC.

This clone occurred a few times. The rearrangement joins TRBV9 to TRBJ1-4; D may be TRBD1 (6 bases). Germline V gives CDR1 SGDLS, CDR2 YYNGEE. V was shortened by 4 bases and J by 7 bases, with 14 bases between the two germline ends. There are 14 residues in the CDR3. The CDR3 protein is CASSPGQDVEKLFF. In DNA, the CDR3 is TGTGCCAGCAGCCCGGGACAAGACGTTGAAAAACTGTTTTTT.

The chain couples TRBV15 to TRBJ2-1, with D possibly TRBD2 on 6 matching bases. This CDR3 comprises 15 residues. V dropped 3 bases and J dropped 6 bases, with 15 bases sitting between them. Germline assignment: CDR1 LNHNV and CDR2 YYDKDF (reference sequence). CDR3 in amino acids: CATSSRRELGNEQFF. The CDR3 nucleotides are TGTGCCACCAGCAGCCGTCGGGAGCTGGGCAATGAGCAGTTCTTC.

This clone has a handful of counts. The chain combines TRBV6-8 with TRBJ1-2, with 8 bases matching TRBD1. Germline V gene lookup returns CDR1 MNHGY and CDR2 SAAAGT. The CDR3 length is 12 residues. V lost 6 bases, J lost 8 bases, and 5 bases stayed unmatched. The CDR3 DNA sequence: TGTGCCAGCAGCCCCACAGGGGGGGGCTACACCTTC. Translation: CASSPTGGGYTF.

This clone has a handful of counts. The V gene is TRBV28, the J gene TRBJ1-4, with D possibly matching TRBD1 (5 bases). The CDR3 consists of 17 residues. CDR1 is MDHEN and CDR2 is SYDVKM in the germline V gene. Trimming took 5 bases from V and 3 from J, leaving 19 bases between them. The CDR3 DNA sequence: TGTGCCAGCAGTCTCGTCGACGTCGGGGGTGCTAATGAAAAACTGTTTTTT. Its protein is CASSLVDVGGANEKLFF.

The chain joins TRBV30 to TRBJ1-1, with D possibly being TRBD1 (6 bases). V was cut by 5 bases and J by 2 bases, with 9 bases left in between. Germline V gene sequence: CDR1 GTSNPN, CDR2 SVGIG (reference sequence). CDR3 length: 12 amino acids. The CDR3 region has the DNA TGTGCCTGGGACAGGTCAAACACTGAAGCTTTCTTT. It translates to CAWDRSNTEAFF.

V is TRBV6-8 and J is TRBJ1-2; D is perhaps TRBD1 (5 bases). Germline-derived CDR1 and CDR2 are MNHGY and SAAAGT. This CDR3 spans 13 amino acids. V lost 0 bases, J lost 7 bases, and 9 bases lay in between. CDR3 sequence (DNA): TGTGCCAGCAGTTACTCGGAGGGGACTGGCTACACCTTC. Translated: CASSYSEGTGYTF.

This clone was seen only a few times. J is TRBJ2-5 and V is TRBV18; the D is unclear. CDR1 KGHSH and CDR2 LQKENI come from the germline V gene. The CDR3 sequence is 12 residues long. The V end was cut by 2 bases, the J end by 2 bases, with 3 bases between. CDR3 in amino acids: CASSPMQETQYF. CDR3 coding DNA: TGTGCCAGCTCACCAATGCAAGAGACCCAGTACTTC.

This clone was picked up a small number of times. The chain joins TRBV6-7 to TRBJ1-1, with 8 bases matching TRBD1. TRBV6-7 is an ORF for which the function is uncertain. V lost 5 bases, J lost 13 bases, and 6 bases stayed unmatched. CDR3 length: 11 residues. CDR3: CASSEAGTGFF. The CDR3 DNA reads as TGTGCCAGCAGTGAAGCGGGGACAGGTTTCTTT.

There are a few counts of this clone. V and J are TRBV6-8 and TRBJ2-3; weak D call: TRBD2 (6 bases). V was cut by 7 bases and J by 3 bases, with 14 bases left in between. This CDR3 region has 14 residues. In germline, CDR1 is MNHGY, CDR2 SAAAGT. The chain's CDR3 is CASTRLGTTDTQYF. Written as DNA, the CDR3 is TGTGCCAGCACCAGACTAGGAACGACAGATACGCAGTATTTT.